The next 24 T cell receptor beta chains were all read from a single sample in a study of cytomegalovirus exposure and HLA in healthy donors. It was with 60 Vbeta and 13 Jbeta primers that the PCR ran. Libraries were prepared by immunoSEQ multiplex PCR; TCRdb keeps only in-frame clonotypes and omits some of them. This table holds about 120,000 clones, approximately 81% found once. What was sequenced was PBMCs. These receptors came from a male donor in good health and CMV-seronegative.

V and J are TRBV28 and TRBJ1-6; D gene uncertain. Germline CDR1 MDHEN, CDR2 SYDVKM. The germline V and J ends were trimmed by 4 bases and 4 bases, with 8 bases remaining between them. This CDR3 region has 14 residues. CDR3 sequence reads: CASSSDKYNSPLHF. The CDR3 nucleotides read TGTGCCAGCAGTTCAGACAAGTATAATTCACCCCTCCACTTT.

Turning to this clone: Distinct nucleotide sequences in the sample also encode this CDR3. This chain connects TRBV5-1 to TRBJ1-1; D possibly corresponds to TRBD1 (6 bases). Germline assignment: CDR1 SGHRS and CDR2 YFSETQ. The CDR3 length is 14 residues. The V and J ends lost 1 base and 4 bases respectively, with 11 bases between them. The CDR3 coding sequence is TGCGCCAGCAGCTTGACGGCAGGGGTCACTGAAGCTTTCTTT. This translates into CASSLTAGVTEAFF.

This chain joins TRBV10-3 and TRBJ2-1, with 11 bases lining up with TRBD2. V trimming: 7 bases; J trimming: 2 bases; junction bases outside the gene matches: 7. Germline V CDR1 and CDR2: ENHRY, SYGVKD. The CDR3 runs to 16 residues. CDR3 sequence (DNA): TGTGCCATCAATGGGGATAGCGGGAGGGCCTACAATGAGCAGTTCTTC. Protein sequence: CAINGDSGRAYNEQFF.

Worth noting for this clone: Other DNA sequences within the sample encode an identical CDR3. The J gene is TRBJ1-6, the V gene TRBV28; D might be TRBD1 (5 bases). Per the germline V gene, CDR1 is MDHEN and CDR2 is SYDVKM. The V gene lost 6 bases and the J gene lost 7 bases, with 10 bases spanning the gap. The CDR3 is 13 residues long. The CDR3 coding sequence is TGTGCCAGCAGCCCCCGACAGAATTCACCCCTCCACTTT. Translation: CASSPRQNSPLHF.

The chain employs TRBV5-6 and TRBJ1-2, with TRBD1 identical over 8 bases. The CDR3 sequence is 16 residues long. Germline CDR1 reads SGHDT; CDR2 reads YYEEEE. V shed 2 bases, J shed 6 bases, and the junction held 12 bases outside the gene matches. The CDR3 DNA is TGTGCCAGCAGCTTAAAAACCTCCAGGGGGCAAAATGGCTACACCTTC. Encoded protein: CASSLKTSRGQNGYTF.

The chain uses TRBV28 and TRBJ1-2, with a possible D match to TRBD1 (6 bases). Germline loops: CDR1 MDHEN, CDR2 SYDVKM. The CDR3 is made up of 19 amino acids. V lost 5 bases, J lost 5 bases, and 30 bases lay in between. CDR3 bases: TGTGCCAGCAGTCCCCAAGGGGAACAGGGCTTTCTTATATTATATGGCTACACCTTC. As protein: CASSPQGEQGFLILYGYTF.

The chain joins TRBV28 to TRBJ1-1; TRBD1 agrees at 7 bases. This CDR3 is 12 amino acids long. Looked up from germline, CDR1 is MDHEN and CDR2 is SYDVKM. With 5 bases clipped from V and 11 bases from J, the junction kept 8 bases outside the gene matches. The CDR3 spells CASSPRQGMAFF. The CDR3 region has the DNA TGTGCCAGCAGTCCTAGACAGGGTATGGCTTTCTTT.

J is TRBJ1-2 and V is TRBV11-2; 7 bases are a match to TRBD1. Germline trimming cut 4 bases from V and 4 bases from J; bases unmatched to any gene: 6. This CDR3 is 14 amino acids long. Germline V CDR1 and CDR2: SGHAT, FQNNGV. The CDR3 DNA is TGTGCCAGCAGCTCCACCGGGACAGTCTATGGCTACACCTTC. It yields the protein CASSSTGTVYGYTF.

J is TRBJ2-1 and V is TRBV29-1; D is unclear. The CDR3 consists of 10 residues. V dropped 4 bases and J dropped 9 bases, with 7 bases sitting between them. Per germline, CDR1 SQVTM and CDR2 ANQGSEA. The CDR3 sequence is CSVGPIEQFF. The DNA for the CDR3 is TGCAGCGTTGGTCCTATTGAGCAGTTCTTC.

This chain links TRBV6-6 with TRBJ2-3; 8 bases agree with TRBD2. Unmatched junction bases numbered 7, after V lost 6 bases and J lost 5 bases. The germline V gene encodes CDR1 MNHNY and CDR2 SVGAGI (reference sequence). CDR3 length equals 14 residues. For the CDR3, the DNA is TGTGCCAGCAGCCCCGGGCGGGGGGTAGATACGCAGTATTTT. It translates to CASSPGRGVDTQYF.

The genes are TRBV7-8 and TRBJ2-1; 12 positions match TRBD2. Germline V CDR1 and CDR2: SGHVS, FQNEAQ. The CDR3 is made up of 17 amino acids. V lost 0 bases, J lost 10 bases, and 10 bases stayed unmatched. The CDR3 is CASSLALNLAGGGEQFF. The CDR3 region has the DNA TGTGCCAGCAGCTTAGCCTTAAATCTAGCGGGAGGGGGGGAGCAGTTCTTC. The variable domain in full, with the rest retrieved from reference TRBV7-8 and TRBJ2-1, is GAGVSQSPRYKVAKRGQDVALRCDPISGHVSLFWYQQALGQGPEFLTYFQNEAQLDKSGLPSDRFFAERPEGSVSTLKIQRTQQEDSAVYLCASSLALNLAGGGEQFFGPGTRLTVL.

The CDR3 region is CASSLASGGNSPLHF. The CDR3 DNA is TGTGCCAGCAGCTTAGCGTCCGGGGGTAATTCACCCCTCCACTTT. The rearrangement links TRBV7-6 to TRBJ1-6, with D possibly being TRBD1 (5 bases). There are 15 residues in the CDR3. Germline V gene lookup returns CDR1 SGHVS and CDR2 FNYEAQ. V lost 0 bases and J lost 6, with 9 bases in between.

This rearrangement joins TRBV29-1 to TRBJ2-2, with TRBD1 matching 8 bases. From germline, CDR1 is SQVTM and CDR2 ANQGSEA. The length of the CDR3 is 15 residues. The V and J ends lost 2 bases and 6 bases, in that order; junction bases with no gene match: 8. CDR3 amino acids: CSVESPDRVAGELFF. CDR3 coding DNA: TGCAGCGTTGAAAGTCCGGACAGGGTTGCCGGGGAGCTGTTTTTT.

Comment on this clone: At one end, the junction sequence differs from germline, possibly due to a read error. Here the CDR3 reads CSSSSRIGTEYEQYF. Written as DNA, the CDR3 is TGTTCCAGCAGCTCACGTATTGGGACAGAATACGAGCAGTACTTC. The genes are TRBV7-9 and TRBJ2-7; 7 bases fit TRBD1. The CDR3 spans 15 residues. The germline CDR1 and CDR2 sequences are SEHNR and FQNEAQ (reference sequence).

This chain joins TRBV5-1 and TRBJ1-3; D call uncertain. Between the trimmed V and J ends, which lost 3 bases and 4 bases, there was a span of 8 bases. Germline CDR1 SGHRS, CDR2 YFSETQ. This CDR3 is built from 13 residues. CDR3 sequence (DNA): TGCGCCAGCAGCTCGGCGGAGGGAAACACCATATATTTT. Its translation is CASSSAEGNTIYF. Combining the CDR3 with reference TRBV5-1 and TRBJ1-3 gives the whole variable domain KAGVTQTPRYLIKTRGQQVTLSCSPISGHRSVSWYQQTPGQGLQFLFEYFSETQRNKGNFPGRFSGRQFSNSRSEMNVSTLELGDSALYLCASSSAEGNTIYFGEGSWLTVV.

This clone has only one observation. This chain uses TRBV7-6 with TRBJ1-4, with 9 bases that match TRBD1. This CDR3 region has 16 residues. After removal of 3 bases from V and 8 bases from J, the junction contained 10 bases not matched to a gene. Germline loops: CDR1 SGHVS, CDR2 FNYEAQ. In DNA, the CDR3 is TGTGCCAGCAGCTTGGCACCGCTGGGACAGGGAGAAAAACTGTTTTTT. Its translation is CASSLAPLGQGEKLFF.

This clone was observed a few times. This chain connects TRBV6-1 to TRBJ1-5; 9 positions agree with TRBD1. With V trimmed by 6 bases and J by 2 bases, 5 bases remained unmatched. Germline-derived CDR1 and CDR2 are MNHNS and SASEGT. The CDR3 sequence is 15 residues long. The CDR3 sequence: CASRLDRGGNQPQHF. CDR3 DNA: TGTGCCAGCAGACTGGACAGGGGCGGCAATCAGCCCCAGCATTTT.

This clone was seen only once. J is TRBJ1-4 and V is TRBV10-3; D may be TRBD1 (5 bases). V dropped 3 bases and J dropped 8 bases, with 10 bases sitting between them. Germline V lookup: CDR1 ENHRY, CDR2 SYGVKD. There are 13 residues in the CDR3. The CDR3 sequence is CAISDREVEKLFF. The CDR3 bases are TGTGCCATCAGTGACAGGGAAGTCGAAAAACTGTTTTTT.

The genes are TRBV2 and TRBJ2-4; D possibly corresponds to TRBD2 (6 bases). Germline V CDR1 and CDR2: SNHLY, FYNNEI. There are 12 residues in the CDR3. CDR3 coding DNA: TGTGCTAGTGGGGGGTCCAAAAACATTCAGTACTTC. It yields the protein CASGGSKNIQYF.

The rearrangement uses TRBV7-3 and TRBJ1-2, with 9 bases identical to TRBD1. Germline V CDR1 and CDR2: SGHTA, FQGTGA. This CDR3 has 14 residues. The J segment lost 6 bases and the V segment lost 5 bases, leaving 7 bases of the junction unmatched. CDR3 sequence reads: CASSPGDRADGYTF. As DNA, the CDR3 is TGTGCCAGCAGCCCCGGGGACAGGGCTGATGGCTACACCTTC.

The V call is TRBV27, the J call TRBJ1-1, with D perhaps TRBD1 (6 bases). Trimming shortened V by 5 bases and J by 1 base, and 17 bases separated the two germline ends. The CDR3 runs 16 residues. Germline CDR1 reads MNHEY; CDR2 reads SMNVEV (reference sequence). The DNA of the CDR3 is TGTGCCAGCAGTCCGAGGGACATTTGGAGGAACACTGAAGCTTTCTTT. This encodes CASSPRDIWRNTEAFF.

The chain joins TRBV4-3 to TRBJ1-3; 8 bases line up with TRBD1. V lost 1 base, J lost 2 bases, and 4 bases stayed unmatched. Germline CDR1 reads LGHNA; CDR2 reads YSLEER. This CDR3 is 16 amino acids long. CDR3 sequence (DNA): TGCGCCAGCAGCCAAGGAACAGGGGGTACTGGAAACACCATATATTTT. Amino acid sequence: CASSQGTGGTGNTIYF.

The chain couples TRBV4-2 to TRBJ2-2; weak D call: TRBD2 (6 bases). This CDR3 is built from 16 residues. Germline CDR1 LGHNA, CDR2 YNFKEQ. V was shortened by 0 bases and J by 7 bases, with 15 bases between the two germline ends. As DNA, the CDR3 is TGTGCCAGCAGCCAAGAAAGGACGGGAGTATTCGGGGAGCTGTTTTTT. Amino acid sequence: CASSQERTGVFGELFF.

The chain recombines TRBV4-3 with TRBJ2-2; maybe TRBD1 (5 bases). V was pared by 0 bases and J by 3 bases, with 11 bases between. CDR1 is LGHNA, CDR2 YSLEER, per germline. The CDR3 runs 16 residues. As DNA, the CDR3 is TGCGCCAGCAGCCAAGAGTTCCAGGGCGACACCGGGGAGCTGTTTTTT. Protein product: CASSQEFQGDTGELFF.